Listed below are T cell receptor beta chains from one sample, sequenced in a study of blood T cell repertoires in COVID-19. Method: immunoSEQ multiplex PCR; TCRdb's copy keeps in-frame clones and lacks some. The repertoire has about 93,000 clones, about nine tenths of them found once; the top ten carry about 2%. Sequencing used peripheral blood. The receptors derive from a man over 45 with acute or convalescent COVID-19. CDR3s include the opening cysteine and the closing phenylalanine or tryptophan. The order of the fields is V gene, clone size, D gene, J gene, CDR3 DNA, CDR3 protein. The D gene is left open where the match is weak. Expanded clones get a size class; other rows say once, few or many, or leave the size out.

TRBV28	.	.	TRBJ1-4	TGTGCCAGCAGTTCGGAAAGTATAGGGAGCAATGAAAAACTGTTTTTT	CASSSESIGSNEKLFF
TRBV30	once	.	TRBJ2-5	TGTGCCTGGAGTGTCTCCCGTATTTTGGAGACCCAGTACTTC	CAWSVSRILETQYF
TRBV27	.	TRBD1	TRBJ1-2	TGTGCCAGCAGTTCCACAGGGGGCCTTAACTATGGCTACACCTTC	CASSSTGGLNYGYTF
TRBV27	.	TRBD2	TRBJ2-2	TGTGCCAGCAGTCCCTACTCCGCGGGACTAGCGGGAAAAGGTGGGGAGCTGTTTTTT	CASSPYSAGLAGKGGELFF
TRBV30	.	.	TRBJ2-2	TGTGCCTGGAGTGTAATAAGAGACACCGGGGAGCTGTTTTTT	CAWSVIRDTGELFF
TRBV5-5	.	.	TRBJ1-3	TGTGCCAGCAGCTCACAGGCTAACTCTGGAAACACCATATATTTT	CASSSQANSGNTIYF
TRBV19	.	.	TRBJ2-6	TGTGCCAGTAGTATAGGGACAGCCGATGGATCTGGGGCCAACGTCCTGACTTTC	CASSIGTADGSGANVLTF
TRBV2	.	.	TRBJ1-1	TGTGCCACCTCAACCGGGACACCAAACACTGAAGCTTTCTTT	CATSTGTPNTEAFF
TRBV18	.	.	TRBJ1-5	TGTGCCAGCTCACCATCAGGGGCCTATAGCAATCAGCCCCAGCATTTT	CASSPSGAYSNQPQHF
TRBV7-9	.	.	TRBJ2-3	TGTGCCAGCAGTCAGATCGAAACAGATACGCAGTATTTT	CASSQIETDTQYF
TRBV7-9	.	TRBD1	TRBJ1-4	TGTGCCAGCAGCGCGGACAGGGGGGAAAAACTGTTTTTT	CASSADRGEKLFF
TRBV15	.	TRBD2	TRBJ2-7	TGTGCCACCAGTCGCGGGACTAGCGGGAGAAACCCCTACGAGCAGTACTTC	CATSRGTSGRNPYEQYF
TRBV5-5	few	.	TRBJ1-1	TGTGCCAGCAGCTCAGCGACAGGTGTAAACACTGAAGCTTTCTTT	CASSSATGVNTEAFF
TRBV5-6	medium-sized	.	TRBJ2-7	TGTGCCAGCAGCCGAACACGCGGGTACTCCTACGAGCAGTACTTC	CASSRTRGYSYEQYF
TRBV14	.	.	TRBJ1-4	TGTGCCAGCAGCCAGAACAGTGCAACTAATGAAAAACTGTTTTTT	CASSQNSATNEKLFF
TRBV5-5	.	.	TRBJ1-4	TGTGCCAGCAGCTTGGTGCAGGATAATGAAAAACTGTTTTTT	CASSLVQDNEKLFF
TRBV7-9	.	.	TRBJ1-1	TGTGCCAGCAGCTTAGCGTGGACGGCCACGGGAGAAGCTTTCTTT	CASSLAWTATGEAFF
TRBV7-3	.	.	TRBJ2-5	TGTGCCAGCAGCCCAGGGCAGATGGAGACCCAGTACTTC	CASSPGQMETQYF